The entry below describes one TCR beta chain. Its antigen remains unknown. The V segment lost 11 bases and the J segment 3 bases; nucleotides outside the gene matches: 17. The CDR3 sequence is 16 residues long. Germline lookup yields CDR1 LNHDA and CDR2 SQIVND (reference sequence). The record originates from a study of T cell responses to AZD1222 COVID-19 vaccine. Study observations and caveats: There were repertoire samples only from the period after the peak T cell response. Spike-specific TCR breadth and depth rose after two AZD1222 doses. Donors were chiefly white British, with a greater number of females, and clonal diversity was perhaps underestimated. AZD1222 recipients seropositive at baseline numbered only 5 to 7.

Clones were read by immunoSEQ multiplex PCR, and TCRdb kept only the in-frame ones, dropping some. Of roughly 120,000 clones listed, more than 80% are singletons. This receptor was taken from an adult who received the MenACWY meningococcal vaccine as a control. V is TRBV19 and J is TRBJ1-2; TRBD1 aligns across 8 bases. The starting material was peripheral blood, obtained 28 days after the second dose of the MenACWY control vaccine. The CDR3 is CAVHAGRGLIDYGYTF. CDR3 bases: TGTGCCGTCCACGCGGGCAGGGGGCTTATCGACTATGGCTACACCTTC.